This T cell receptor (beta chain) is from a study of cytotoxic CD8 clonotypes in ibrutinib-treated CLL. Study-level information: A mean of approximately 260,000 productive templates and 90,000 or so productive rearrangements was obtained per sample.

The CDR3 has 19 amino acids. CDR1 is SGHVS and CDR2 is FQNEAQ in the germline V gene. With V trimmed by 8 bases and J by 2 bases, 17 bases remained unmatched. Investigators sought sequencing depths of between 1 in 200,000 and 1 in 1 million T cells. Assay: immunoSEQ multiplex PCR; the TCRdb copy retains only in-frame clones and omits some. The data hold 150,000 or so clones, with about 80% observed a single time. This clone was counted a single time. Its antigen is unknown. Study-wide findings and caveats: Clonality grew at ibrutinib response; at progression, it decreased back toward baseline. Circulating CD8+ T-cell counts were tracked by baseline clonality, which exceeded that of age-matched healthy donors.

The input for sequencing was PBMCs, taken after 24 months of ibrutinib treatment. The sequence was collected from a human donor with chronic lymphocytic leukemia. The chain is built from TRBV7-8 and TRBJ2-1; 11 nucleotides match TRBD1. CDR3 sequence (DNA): TGTGCCAGCGCCCCGCGACGGACAGGGGGCACCCCCACCTACAATGAGCAGTTCTTC. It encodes CASAPRRTGGTPTYNEQFF.